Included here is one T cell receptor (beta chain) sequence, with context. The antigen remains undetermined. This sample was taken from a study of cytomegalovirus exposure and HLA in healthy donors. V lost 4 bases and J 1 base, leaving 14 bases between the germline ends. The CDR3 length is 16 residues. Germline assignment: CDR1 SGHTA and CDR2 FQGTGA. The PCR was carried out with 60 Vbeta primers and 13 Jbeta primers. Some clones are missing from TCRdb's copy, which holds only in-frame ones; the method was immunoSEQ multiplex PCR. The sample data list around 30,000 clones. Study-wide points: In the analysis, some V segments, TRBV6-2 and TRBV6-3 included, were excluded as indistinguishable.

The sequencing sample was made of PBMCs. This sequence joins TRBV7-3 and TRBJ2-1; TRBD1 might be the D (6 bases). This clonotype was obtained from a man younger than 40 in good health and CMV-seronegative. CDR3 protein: CASSYIGGRSYNEQFF. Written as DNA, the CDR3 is TGTGCCAGCAGCTACATTGGGGGCCGGTCCTACAATGAGCAGTTCTTC.